The 18 T cell receptor beta chains reported below all come from one sample, sequenced in a study of T-cell reconstitution after alpha-beta-depleted transplantation in children. As it was prepared, the TCRbeta library received unique molecular identifiers. TCRdb analysed the PCR reads with MiXCR anew, one entry per CDR3 protein. The profile covers some 140,000 distinct CDR3 sequences, with 8.5% to 10% appearing a single time and approximately 25% taken by the ten largest. Sequenced here: PBMCs, mostly from graft donor cells, sampled 180 days after TCRalphabeta/CD19-depleted stem cell transplant. The receptors were sampled from a girl under three years old who had a stem cell transplant for combined immunodeficiency, so the T cells may come from the graft donor.

This clonotype was detected only a few times. The rearrangement links TRBV27 to TRBJ2-1; D gene uncertain. Germline CDR1 is MNHEY and CDR2 is SMNVEV (reference sequence). Trimming shortened V by 6 bases and J by 2 bases, and 5 bases separated the two germline ends. This CDR3 comprises 12 residues. The CDR3 DNA sequence: TGTGCCAGCAGATTGGCCTACAATGAGCAGTTCTTC. It specifies CASRLAYNEQFF.

This CDR3 is CASSYSRGDSGGELFF. The CDR3 nucleotides read TGTGCCAGCAGTTACTCACGGGGGGATTCCGGCGGGGAGCTGTTTTTT. This chain links TRBV6-2 or TRBV6-3 with TRBJ2-2, with 7 nucleotides matching TRBD2. Germline V CDR1 and CDR2: MNHEY, SVGEGT. The junction had 8 bases not matched to a gene; V was cut back by 0 bases and J by 7 bases. The CDR3 sequence is 16 residues long.

This clonotype was detected only a few times. The rearrangement uses TRBV4-3 and TRBJ2-7; 8 bases fit TRBD2. The CDR3 has 17 amino acids. Germline CDR1 LGHNA, CDR2 YSLEER. The ends lost 0 bases at V and 3 bases at J; junction bases unmatched: 10. This chain's CDR3 is CASSQDDSGTRGYEQYF. The CDR3 bases are TGCGCCAGCAGCCAAGACGATAGCGGGACTAGAGGCTACGAGCAGTACTTC.

This clonotype was seen at least ten times. The chain joins TRBV12-3 or TRBV12-4 to TRBJ1-3; no clear D gene. V lost 3 bases and J 4 bases, leaving 1 base between the germline ends. The CDR3 is 11 residues long. CDR3 nucleotides: TGTGCCAGCAGTTTCGGAAACACCATATATTTT. Its protein product is CASSFGNTIYF.

This clonotype was seen a few times. CDR3 DNA sequence: TGCGCCAGCAGCTTGGTGGGACAGTACTTC. Encoded protein: CASSLVGQYF. The V gene is TRBV5-1, the J gene TRBJ2-7; D gene uncertain. The CDR3 spans 10 residues. The germline V and J ends were trimmed by 0 bases and 10 bases, with 5 bases remaining between them. Germline CDR1 reads SGHRS; CDR2 reads YFSETQ. Filled out from reference TRBV5-1 and TRBJ2-7, the complete variable domain reads KAGVTQTPRYLIKTRGQQVTLSCSPISGHRSVSWYQQTPGQGLQFLFEYFSETQRNKGNFPGRFSGRQFSNSRSEMNVSTLELGDSALYLCASSLVGQYFGPGTRLTVT.

The chain uses TRBV5-1 and TRBJ2-3; 7 bases are a match to TRBD1. This CDR3 has 17 residues. The V and J ends lost 7 bases and 3 bases, in that order; junction bases with no gene match: 17. Germline V gene sequence: CDR1 SGHRS, CDR2 YFSETQ. This chain's CDR3 is CASRDRVQAGTTDTQYF. The DNA of the CDR3 is TGCGCCAGCCGTGACAGGGTCCAAGCCGGAACGACAGATACGCAGTATTTT.

This clonotype has more than one count but fewer than ten. V usage is TRBV20-1 and J usage is TRBJ2-7; no clear D. Germline V gene sequence: CDR1 DFQATT, CDR2 SNEGSKA (reference sequence). The CDR3 loop spans 11 amino acids. V was trimmed by 3 bases and J by 4 bases, leaving 7 bases between them. The CDR3 DNA follows: TGCAGTGCTAGGTCCCCGTACGAGCAGTACTTC. The encoded protein is CSARSPYEQYF.

This clonotype showed up just a few times. At one boundary the junction diverges from the germline segment, which might be a read error. The V call is TRBV29-1, the J call TRBJ2-3; D is possibly TRBD1 (5 bases). Germline loops: CDR1 SQVTM, CDR2 ANQGSEA. The CDR3 totals 13 residues. The CDR3 nucleotides read TGCAGCGTTGGAAGGGGTCTCACACATACGCAGTATTTT. Encoded protein: CSVGRGLTHTQYF.

V usage is TRBV5-5 and J usage is TRBJ2-2; D is possibly TRBD2 (5 bases). The CDR3 length is 15 residues. Germline CDR1 is SGHKS and CDR2 is YYEKEE (reference sequence). V was trimmed by 0 bases and J by 4 bases, leaving 10 bases between them. The chain's CDR3 is CASSLVNAGTGELFF. The CDR3 DNA sequence: TGTGCCAGCAGCTTGGTGAATGCGGGCACCGGGGAGCTGTTTTTT. Together with reference TRBV5-5 and TRBJ2-2, the CDR3 gives the full variable domain: DAGVTQSPTHLIKTRGQQVTLRCSPISGHKSVSWYQQVLGQGPQFIFQYYEKEERGRGNFPDRFSARQFPNYSSELNVNALLLGDSALYLCASSLVNAGTGELFFGEGSRLTVL.

This clonotype has only a few counts. The V call is TRBV7-2, the J call TRBJ2-7; D gene uncertain. The CDR3 is made up of 12 amino acids. From germline, CDR1 is SGHTA and CDR2 FQGNSA. V shed 5 bases and J shed 6 bases, with 11 bases lying between them. The DNA for the CDR3 is TGTGCCAGCAGCCATCCCAGGTCCGAGCAGTACTTC. Protein product: CASSHPRSEQYF.

This clonotype has ten or more counts. J is TRBJ2-3 and V is TRBV7-8, with 15 bases fitting TRBD2. V was pared by 5 bases and J by 2 bases, with 5 bases of the junction left unmatched. The CDR3 is 17 residues long. Germline V gene sequence: CDR1 SGHVS, CDR2 FQNEAQ. The CDR3 here is CASSLGLAGGLTDTQYF. CDR3 DNA: TGTGCCAGCAGCCTGGGACTAGCGGGAGGCCTCACAGATACGCAGTATTTT.

The V gene is TRBV28, the J gene TRBJ1-1, with D perhaps TRBD1 (6 bases). Trimming took off 9 bases at V and 2 bases at J, with 10 bases between the two ends. The CDR3 is 12 amino acids. The germline V gene encodes CDR1 MDHEN and CDR2 SYDVKM. CDR3 region: CASRQANTEAFF. The CDR3 nucleotides read TGTGCCAGTCGACAGGCTAACACTGAAGCTTTCTTT.

V gene TRBV12-3 or TRBV12-4 combines with J gene TRBJ2-7; 12 nucleotides align to TRBD1. J was trimmed by 6 bases and V by 5 bases; bases with no gene match: 8. There are 15 residues in the CDR3. CDR3 protein: CASSPRGQGAREQYF. The CDR3 DNA reads TGTGCCAGCAGTCCTAGGGGACAGGGGGCGCGCGAGCAGTACTTC.

In DNA form, the CDR3 reads TGTGCCAGCTCACCAGACCGAACGAACACTGAAGCTTTCTTT. Protein: CASSPDRTNTEAFF. The chain carries TRBV18 and TRBJ1-1, with D unclear. The CDR3 runs to 14 residues. Trimming removed 2 bases at V and 1 base at J, with 8 bases between. Germline V lookup: CDR1 KGHSH, CDR2 LQKENI.

Only a few counts were recorded for this clonotype. V usage is TRBV29-1 and J usage is TRBJ2-1, with unresolved D. V lost 1 base, J lost 4 bases, and 11 bases lay in between. The CDR3 is made up of 14 amino acids. CDR1 is SQVTM and CDR2 is ANQGSEA in the germline V gene. In DNA, the CDR3 is TGCAGCGTTGAAGGGTCAGACGCTTACAATGAGCAGTTCTTC. It is translated as CSVEGSDAYNEQFF.

The sample holds a few counts of this clonotype. The CDR3 region has the DNA TGTGCCAGCAGGGGCCAGCGGGGGGGCTTGGATGAGCAGTTCTTC. Its translation is CASRGQRGGLDEQFF. The J gene is TRBJ2-1, the V gene TRBV6-5; 10 bases align to TRBD2. The CDR3 sequence is 15 residues long. CDR1 MNHEY and CDR2 SVGAGI come from the germline V gene. Trimming cost V 6 bases and J 8 bases; bases outside gene matches: 10.

Many counts were recorded for this clonotype. The genes are TRBV7-2 and TRBJ1-4, with 7 nucleotides matching TRBD1. With 5 bases clipped from V and 4 bases from J, the junction kept 7 bases outside the gene matches. CDR1 is SGHTA, CDR2 FQGNSA, per germline. The CDR3 totals 15 residues. The CDR3 nucleotides are TGTGCCAGCAGCCCCCAGACAGGGAATAATGAAAAACTGTTTTTT. It codes for CASSPQTGNNEKLFF.

The CDR3 DNA is TGCAGCGTTGATTCCCCGGGAAAGGGGAGCGAAGCTTTCTTT. Amino acids: CSVDSPGKGSEAFF. The gene calls are TRBV29-1 and TRBJ1-1; tentatively, D is TRBD1 (5 bases). The V and J ends lost 3 bases and 8 bases respectively, with 19 bases between them. CDR1 is SQVTM, CDR2 ANQGSEA, per germline. The CDR3 sequence is 14 residues long.